The 28 T cell receptor beta chains listed next were all sequenced from one sample in a study of OX40 agonist ivuxolimab in advanced cancers. TCRdb's copy holds only in-frame clones and misses some; the assay was immunoSEQ multiplex PCR. This repertoire shows about 33,000 clones, about nine tenths found once; its top ten account for 0.92%. Material: CD4+ or CD8+ T cells sorted from blood, obtained in a trial of the OX40 agonist ivuxolimab. These receptors all come from an adult with an advanced solid tumor such as melanoma, head and neck, liver or kidney cancer.

The DNA of the CDR3 is TGTGCCAGCAGCTTGAAAACAGGGCTTAGCAATCAGCCCCAGCATTTT. It is translated as CASSLKTGLSNQPQHF. This sequence joins TRBV5-6 and TRBJ1-5, with D maybe TRBD1 (6 bases). Germline loops: CDR1 SGHDT, CDR2 YYEEEE. The CDR3 runs to 16 residues. Trimming shortened V by 1 base and J by 0 bases, and 11 bases separated the two germline ends.

This chain's CDR3 is CASSQDGNGRANSPLHF. The CDR3 DNA follows: TGCGCCAGCAGCCAAGATGGTAACGGCAGGGCAAATTCACCCCTCCACTTT. This chain joins TRBV4-3 and TRBJ1-6; possibly TRBD1 for D (5 bases). V gave up 0 bases and J gave up 7 bases, with 16 bases separating them. The CDR3 sequence is 17 residues long. Germline V lookup: CDR1 LGHNA, CDR2 YSLEER.

This chain joins TRBV9 and TRBJ1-6; possibly TRBD1 for D (6 bases). There are 14 residues in the CDR3. The V end lost 3 bases, the J end lost 10 bases, and 14 bases lay between the germline ends. Germline V lookup: CDR1 SGDLS, CDR2 YYNGEE. CDR3 amino acids: CASSGGAGDSPLHF. The CDR3 DNA is TGTGCCAGCAGCGGGGGGGCAGGGGACTCACCCCTCCACTTT.

This chain uses TRBV7-8 with TRBJ2-1, with 10 bases matching TRBD2. Germline CDR1 is SGHVS and CDR2 is FQNEAQ. Trimming at V came to 2 bases and at J to 1 base, leaving 5 bases not matched to a gene. This CDR3 has 17 amino acids. In DNA, the CDR3 is TGTGCCAGCAGCTTATTTCCAGCGGGGGGGTCCTACAATGAGCAGTTCTTC. It translates to CASSLFPAGGSYNEQFF.

The chain is built from TRBV4-3 and TRBJ1-2; D gene uncertain. Trimming removed 0 bases from V and 8 bases from J, with 16 bases in between. Germline V gene sequence: CDR1 LGHNA, CDR2 YSLEER. The CDR3 spans 15 residues. CDR3 protein: CASSQEGRAAFGYTF. The DNA of the CDR3 is TGCGCCAGCAGCCAAGAAGGGAGGGCGGCCTTCGGCTACACCTTC.

This clone was detected once. This sequence joins TRBV6-5 and TRBJ1-4; D unresolved. With 6 bases removed from V and 10 bases from J, the gap between germline ends came to 12 bases. This CDR3 comprises 12 residues. CDR1 is MNHEY and CDR2 is SVGAGI in the germline V gene. The CDR3 loop is CASSSSWGKLFF. The CDR3 bases are TGTGCCAGCAGCTCATCTTGGGGAAAACTGTTTTTT.

The CDR3 nucleotides are TGTGCCAGCAATTACCTGGGGCGCGGGGAGCTGTTTTTT. This codes for CASNYLGRGELFF. The chain links TRBV7-9 to TRBJ2-2, with D possibly matching TRBD1 (5 bases). Deletions cut 7 bases from V and 7 bases from J, with 13 bases between. Germline lookup yields CDR1 SEHNR and CDR2 FQNEAQ (reference sequence). This CDR3 spans 13 amino acids.

The chain employs TRBV5-6 and TRBJ2-3; possibly TRBD1 for D (6 bases). This CDR3 region has 13 residues. Between the trimmed V and J ends, which lost 4 bases and 2 bases, there was a span of 8 bases. Germline assignment: CDR1 SGHDT and CDR2 YYEEEE. This CDR3 reads CASSGGLTDTQYF. The CDR3 region has the DNA TGTGCCAGCAGCGGGGGCCTCACAGATACGCAGTATTTT.

The chain employs TRBV5-6 and TRBJ1-4; D call uncertain. The CDR3 runs to 14 residues. Trimming pared 0 bases from V and 4 bases from J, leaving 7 bases between. Germline V gene data show CDR1 as SGHDT and CDR2 as YYEEEE. The CDR3 reads CASSLEGLNEKLFF. CDR3 nucleotide sequence: TGTGCCAGCAGCTTGGAGGGCCTTAATGAAAAACTGTTTTTT.

V usage is TRBV6-1 and J usage is TRBJ1-6, with D hard to call. Germline V gene lookup returns CDR1 MNHNS and CDR2 SASEGT. Trimming removed 7 bases from V and 2 bases from J, with 12 bases in between. CDR3 length: 15 residues. CDR3 in amino acids: CASKVAPAYNSPLHF. In nucleotides, the CDR3 is TGTGCCAGCAAGGTCGCACCAGCCTATAATTCACCCCTCCACTTT.

The chain employs TRBV4-3 and TRBJ2-5; 11 nucleotides align to TRBD2. This CDR3 is 21 amino acids long. CDR1 and CDR2 from the germline V gene are LGHNA and YSLEER. With 0 bases clipped from V and 5 bases from J, the junction kept 20 bases outside the gene matches. CDR3 in amino acids: CASSQDGRIELAGDRGETQYF. As DNA, the CDR3 is TGCGCCAGCAGCCAAGATGGGAGGATCGAACTAGCGGGAGATAGGGGGGAGACCCAGTACTTC.

The rearrangement uses TRBV5-5 and TRBJ1-3; D remains ambiguous. V was cut by 2 bases and J by 0 bases, with 9 bases left in between. This CDR3 spans 15 amino acids. Germline V gene sequence: CDR1 SGHKS, CDR2 YYEKEE (reference sequence). The CDR3 nucleotides read TGTGCCAGCAGCTTTCAGCCCTTCTCTGGAAACACCATATATTTT. As protein: CASSFQPFSGNTIYF.

Judged by abundance, this clone is medium-sized (0.01 to 0.1%). CDR3 nucleotide sequence: TGCAGCGTGGGGACAGGGCTCTATGGCTACACCTTC. This sequence encodes CSVGTGLYGYTF. The chain joins TRBV29-1 to TRBJ1-2, with 9 bases aligning to TRBD1. CDR1 and CDR2 from the germline V gene are SQVTM and ANQGSEA. The CDR3 loop spans 12 amino acids. The V and J ends lost 6 bases and 4 bases, in that order; junction bases with no gene match: 3.

The chain combines TRBV5-1 with TRBJ2-5; D may be TRBD1 (6 bases). Trimming removed 1 base from V and 5 bases from J, with 15 bases in between. The CDR3 is made up of 15 amino acids. Germline loops: CDR1 SGHRS, CDR2 YFSETQ. CDR3 sequence reads: CASSLSTGYGETQYF. The CDR3 DNA reads as TGCGCCAGCAGCTTGTCCACAGGGTACGGGGAGACCCAGTACTTC.

The genes are TRBV6-5 and TRBJ1-2; tentatively, D is TRBD1 (6 bases). This CDR3 is built from 14 residues. CDR1 and CDR2 (germline): MNHEY, SVGAGI. V lost 5 bases, J lost 5 bases, and 15 bases lay in between. CDR3 coding DNA: TGTGCCAGCAGTAAACAGGGATGGGGGTATGGCTACACCTTC. Translated: CASSKQGWGYGYTF.

V is TRBV7-7 and J is TRBJ1-1; D ambiguous. V shed 2 bases and J shed 1 base, with 5 bases lying between them. The CDR3 has 13 amino acids. Germline-derived CDR1 and CDR2 are SSHAT and FNYEAQ (reference sequence). CDR3 nucleotide sequence: TGTGCCAGCAGCTTATCACAGAACACTGAAGCTTTCTTT. It yields the protein CASSLSQNTEAFF.

The V gene is TRBV7-2, the J gene TRBJ2-5, with D unresolved. The CDR3 contains 13 residues. V gave up 7 bases and J gave up 2 bases, with 11 bases separating them. Germline V gene data show CDR1 as SGHTA and CDR2 as FQGNSA. The CDR3 region has the DNA TGTGCCAGCATCGGCTCAGTTCAAGAGACCCAGTACTTC. Translated, it gives CASIGSVQETQYF.

The chain is built from TRBV19 and TRBJ2-7; no reliable D call. Germline V lookup: CDR1 LNHDA, CDR2 SQIVND (reference sequence). The CDR3 consists of 13 residues. V gave up 5 bases and J gave up 0 bases, with 8 bases separating them. The CDR3 nucleotides are TGTGCCAGTAGTTTTCTCACCTCCTACGAGCAGTACTTC. Its protein is CASSFLTSYEQYF.

The table lists this clone with a few counts. The J gene is TRBJ1-4, the V gene TRBV5-1; TRBD1 aligns across 7 bases. The CDR3 sequence is 15 residues long. From germline, CDR1 is SGHRS and CDR2 YFSETQ. V was clipped by 1 base and J by 7 bases; unmatched bases: 7. CDR3 DNA sequence: TGCGCCAGCAGCTTGTTATCAGGGGGTTTTGAAAAACTGTTTTTT. It specifies CASSLLSGGFEKLFF. The whole variable domain, filled in from reference TRBV5-1 and TRBJ1-4, reads KAGVTQTPRYLIKTRGQQVTLSCSPISGHRSVSWYQQTPGQGLQFLFEYFSETQRNKGNFPGRFSGRQFSNSRSEMNVSTLELGDSALYLCASSLLSGGFEKLFFGSGTQLSVL.

This chain links TRBV18 with TRBJ1-6, with a possible D match to TRBD1 (5 bases). Germline V gene data show CDR1 as KGHSH and CDR2 as LQKENI. CDR3 length equals 17 residues. Between the trimmed V and J ends, which lost 3 bases and 2 bases, there was a span of 14 bases. CDR3 region: CASSPPGRGTYNSPLHF. The CDR3 DNA reads as TGTGCCAGCTCACCGCCAGGGAGAGGGACCTATAATTCACCCCTCCACTTT.

V gene TRBV5-1 combines with J gene TRBJ2-5, with TRBD2 matching 7 bases. The germline V gene encodes CDR1 SGHRS and CDR2 YFSETQ. Trimming removed 3 bases from V and 5 bases from J; junction bases left unmatched: 7. This CDR3 has 14 amino acids. The CDR3 region has the DNA TGCGCCAGCAGCTCCCCGGGGGGTTTGGAGACCCAGTACTTC. The encoded protein is CASSSPGGLETQYF.

V and J are TRBV6-6 and TRBJ2-4, with TRBD2 as a possible D gene (5 bases). Germline CDR1 MNHNY, CDR2 SVGAGI (reference sequence). The ends were cut back, 6 bases at V and 9 bases at J, with 18 bases in the middle. The CDR3 is 14 residues long. CDR3 bases: TGTGCCAGCAGACCCGGACTGGGCGAAAGCATTCAGTACTTC. Its translation: CASRPGLGESIQYF.

The rearrangement joins TRBV29-1 to TRBJ2-1; 9 nucleotides match TRBD1. V trimming: 2 bases; J trimming: 10 bases; junction bases outside the gene matches: 6. The germline V gene has CDR1 SQVTM and CDR2 ANQGSEA. This CDR3 contains 13 residues. The CDR3 spells CSVEPQTGGEQFF. The DNA for the CDR3 is TGCAGCGTTGAACCGCAGACAGGGGGAGAGCAGTTCTTC.

The chain links TRBV18 to TRBJ2-3; 12 bases are a match to TRBD2. The J segment lost 3 bases and the V segment lost 6 bases, leaving 10 bases of the junction unmatched. The CDR3 extends over 17 amino acids. CDR1 is KGHSH and CDR2 is LQKENI in the germline V gene. The CDR3 reads CASSTRASGGATDTQYF. CDR3 coding DNA: TGTGCCAGCTCGACCAGGGCTAGCGGGGGGGCGACAGATACGCAGTATTTT.

The sample holds one count of this clone. This rearrangement joins TRBV28 to TRBJ2-3; no clear D. The germline CDR1 and CDR2 sequences are MDHEN and SYDVKM. The CDR3 consists of 14 residues. Trimming pared 3 bases from V and 4 bases from J, leaving 11 bases between. The CDR3 nucleotides read TGTGCCAGCAGTTTGGCTAGTAGGGCAGATACGCAGTATTTT. Encoded protein: CASSLASRADTQYF.

The rearrangement joins TRBV2 to TRBJ2-1, with a weak D call TRBD1 (6 bases). Germline CDR1 and CDR2: SNHLY and FYNNEI. Deletions cut 6 bases from V and 12 bases from J, with 12 bases between. The length of the CDR3 is 11 residues. CDR3 in amino acids: CASRTGLRQFF. The CDR3 region has the DNA TGTGCCAGCAGAACAGGGTTACGGCAGTTCTTC.

The J gene is TRBJ2-5, the V gene TRBV9; D is uncertain. CDR1 is SGDLS and CDR2 is YYNGEE in the germline V gene. The CDR3 has 12 residues. The germline V and J ends were trimmed by 2 bases and 4 bases, with 6 bases remaining between them. The CDR3 region is CASSVDGETQYF. The CDR3 DNA sequence: TGTGCCAGCAGCGTTGATGGAGAGACCCAGTACTTC.

J is TRBJ2-1 and V is TRBV4-1, with D possibly matching TRBD1 (5 bases). V dropped 3 bases and J dropped 3 bases, with 15 bases sitting between them. Germline lookup yields CDR1 MGHRA and CDR2 YSYEKL. CDR3 length equals 16 residues. The CDR3 DNA reads as TGCGCCAGCAGCCACCCCCAGGGCCATTACTACAATGAGCAGTTCTTC. This encodes CASSHPQGHYYNEQFF.